Included here is one T cell receptor (beta chain) sequence, with context. Given the absence of the conserved phenylalanine or tryptophan at the CDR3 end, a read error is likely. It is unclear where the CDR3 begins or ends on the DNA, so no DNA is shown, and the CDR3 is as TCRdb lists it. The data are from a study of tumor-infiltrating lymphocytes in oesophageal squamous cell carcinoma. TCRdb processed the PCR reads anew with MiXCR; each CDR3 protein has one entry. The repertoire includes roughly 17,000 distinct CDR3 sequences, roughly half of them detected once, and less than 25% sits in the top ten. Germline V gene lookup returns CDR1 SGHVS and CDR2 FQNEAQ. Ends included, the CDR3 has 17 residues.

This chain connects TRBV7-8 to TRBJ2-6; the table's D call, TRBD1, was not checked against the DNA. This receptor was identified in a male donor with esophageal squamous cell carcinoma. Sequencing used esophageal tumor tissue. The chain's CDR3 is CASSQRDSSYNEQYFGA.